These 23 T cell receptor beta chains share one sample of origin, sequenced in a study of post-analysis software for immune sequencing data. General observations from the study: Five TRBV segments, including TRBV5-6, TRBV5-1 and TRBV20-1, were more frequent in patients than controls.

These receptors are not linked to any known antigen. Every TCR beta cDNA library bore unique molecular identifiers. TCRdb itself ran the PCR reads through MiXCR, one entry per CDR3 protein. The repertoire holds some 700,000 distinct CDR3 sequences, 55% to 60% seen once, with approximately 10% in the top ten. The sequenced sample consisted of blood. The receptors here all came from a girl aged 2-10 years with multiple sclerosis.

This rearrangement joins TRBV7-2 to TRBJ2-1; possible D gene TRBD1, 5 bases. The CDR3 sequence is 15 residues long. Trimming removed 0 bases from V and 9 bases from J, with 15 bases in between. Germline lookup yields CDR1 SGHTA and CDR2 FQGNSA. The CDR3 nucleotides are TGTGCCAGCAGCTTAGCTCTGCTAGAAGGGGCTGAGCAGTTCTTC. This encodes CASSLALLEGAEQFF.

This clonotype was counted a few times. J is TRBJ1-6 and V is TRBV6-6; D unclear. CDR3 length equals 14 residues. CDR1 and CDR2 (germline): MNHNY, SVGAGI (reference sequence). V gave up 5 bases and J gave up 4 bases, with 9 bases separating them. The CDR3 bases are TGTGCCAGCAGTCGCAGGATTTATAATTCACCCCTCCACTTT. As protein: CASSRRIYNSPLHF.

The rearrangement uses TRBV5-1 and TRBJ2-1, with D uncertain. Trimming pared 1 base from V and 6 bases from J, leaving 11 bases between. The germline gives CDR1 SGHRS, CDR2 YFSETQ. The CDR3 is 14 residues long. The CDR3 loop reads CASSLSQRFNEQFF. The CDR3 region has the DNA TGCGCCAGCAGCTTGTCCCAACGATTCAATGAGCAGTTCTTC.

The CDR3 is CASSPTSGSEETQYF. The DNA for the CDR3 is TGTGCCAGCAGTCCAACTAGCGGGAGTGAGGAGACCCAGTACTTC. The rearrangement links TRBV12-3 or TRBV12-4 to TRBJ2-7, with 11 positions matching TRBD2. The tail of the sequence fits TRBJ2-5 better, so the J call may be wrong. The CDR3 loop spans 15 amino acids.

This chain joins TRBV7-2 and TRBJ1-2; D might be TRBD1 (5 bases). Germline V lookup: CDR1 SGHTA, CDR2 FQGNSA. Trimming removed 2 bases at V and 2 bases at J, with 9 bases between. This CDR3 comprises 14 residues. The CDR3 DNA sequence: TGTGCCAGCAGCTTAAAAGACAGCAACTATGGCTACACCTTC. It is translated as CASSLKDSNYGYTF.

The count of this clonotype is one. The CDR3 DNA reads TGTGCCAGCAGCTTAGGGGGACTAGCGGGAGGCCACAATGAGCAGTTCTTC. Translating it yields CASSLGGLAGGHNEQFF. The chain links TRBV7-9 to TRBJ2-1, with 15 bases aligning to TRBD2. The CDR3 has 17 amino acids. The trim removed 1 base at V and 5 bases at J, leaving 3 bases unmatched. Germline V gene data show CDR1 as SEHNR and CDR2 as FQNEAQ (reference sequence).

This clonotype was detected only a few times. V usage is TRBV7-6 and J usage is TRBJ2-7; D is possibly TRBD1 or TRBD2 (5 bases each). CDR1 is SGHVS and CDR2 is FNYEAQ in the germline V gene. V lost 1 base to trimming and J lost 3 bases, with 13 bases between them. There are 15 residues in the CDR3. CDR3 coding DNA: TGTGCCAGCAGCTTAGAGCCGGGGCTTTTCTACGAGCAGTACTTC. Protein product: CASSLEPGLFYEQYF.

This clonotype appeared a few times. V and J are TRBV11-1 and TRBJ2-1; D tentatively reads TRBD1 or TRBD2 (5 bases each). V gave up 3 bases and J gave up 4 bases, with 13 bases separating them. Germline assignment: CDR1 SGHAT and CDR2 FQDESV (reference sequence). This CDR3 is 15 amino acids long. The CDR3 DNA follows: TGTGCCAGCAGCTTTGGGACGGGAATTTACAATGAGCAGTTCTTC. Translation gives CASSFGTGIYNEQFF.

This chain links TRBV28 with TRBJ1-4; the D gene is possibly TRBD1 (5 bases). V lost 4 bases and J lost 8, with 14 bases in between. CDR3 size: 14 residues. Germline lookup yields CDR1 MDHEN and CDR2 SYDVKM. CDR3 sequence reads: CASSSPGKGEKLFF. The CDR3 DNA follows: TGTGCCAGCAGTTCCCCAGGGAAGGGGGAAAAACTGTTTTTT.

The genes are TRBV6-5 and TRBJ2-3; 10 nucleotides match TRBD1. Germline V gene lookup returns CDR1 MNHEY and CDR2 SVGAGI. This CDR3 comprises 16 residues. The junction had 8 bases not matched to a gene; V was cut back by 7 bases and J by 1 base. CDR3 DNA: TGTGCCAGCAATTGGGACAGGGGAGCGGGCACAGATACGCAGTATTTT. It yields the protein CASNWDRGAGTDTQYF.

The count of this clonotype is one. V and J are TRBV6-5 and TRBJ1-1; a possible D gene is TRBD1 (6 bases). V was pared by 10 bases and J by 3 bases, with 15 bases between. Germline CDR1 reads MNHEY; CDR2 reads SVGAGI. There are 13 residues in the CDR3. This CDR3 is CAIKQGMYTEAFF. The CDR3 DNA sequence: TGTGCCATCAAACAGGGAATGTACACTGAAGCTTTCTTT.

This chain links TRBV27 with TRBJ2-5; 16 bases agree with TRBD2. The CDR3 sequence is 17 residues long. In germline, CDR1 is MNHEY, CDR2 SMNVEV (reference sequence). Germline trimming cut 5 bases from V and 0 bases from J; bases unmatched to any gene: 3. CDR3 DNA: TGTGCCAGCAGTCCTGGGACTAGCGGGGGGGACCAAGAGACCCAGTACTTC. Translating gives CASSPGTSGGDQETQYF.

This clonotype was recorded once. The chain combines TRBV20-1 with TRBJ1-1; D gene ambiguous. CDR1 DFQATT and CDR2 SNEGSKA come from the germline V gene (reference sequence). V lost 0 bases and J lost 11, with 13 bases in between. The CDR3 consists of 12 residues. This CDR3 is CSARDYTGRAFF. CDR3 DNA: TGCAGTGCTAGAGATTATACCGGTCGGGCTTTCTTT.

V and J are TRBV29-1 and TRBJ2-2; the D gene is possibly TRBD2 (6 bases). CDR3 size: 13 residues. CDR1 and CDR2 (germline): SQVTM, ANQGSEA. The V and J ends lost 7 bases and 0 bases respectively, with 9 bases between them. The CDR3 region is CSAGTSNTGELFF. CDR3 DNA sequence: TGCAGCGCCGGGACTTCGAACACCGGGGAGCTGTTTTTT.

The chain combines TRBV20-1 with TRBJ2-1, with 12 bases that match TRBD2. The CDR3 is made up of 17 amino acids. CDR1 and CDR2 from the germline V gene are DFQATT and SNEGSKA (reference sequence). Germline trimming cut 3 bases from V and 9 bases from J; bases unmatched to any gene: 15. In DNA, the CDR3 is TGCAGTGCTAGCCGGGCTAGCGGGGGGGCCCGGGTCATTGAGCAGTTCTTC. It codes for CSASRASGGARVIEQFF.

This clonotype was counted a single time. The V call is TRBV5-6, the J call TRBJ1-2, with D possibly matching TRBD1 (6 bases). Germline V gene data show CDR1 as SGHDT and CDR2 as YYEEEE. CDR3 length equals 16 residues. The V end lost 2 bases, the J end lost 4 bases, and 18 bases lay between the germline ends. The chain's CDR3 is CASSFQAQGSLYGYTF. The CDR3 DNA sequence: TGTGCCAGCAGCTTTCAGGCACAGGGAAGCCTCTATGGCTACACCTTC.

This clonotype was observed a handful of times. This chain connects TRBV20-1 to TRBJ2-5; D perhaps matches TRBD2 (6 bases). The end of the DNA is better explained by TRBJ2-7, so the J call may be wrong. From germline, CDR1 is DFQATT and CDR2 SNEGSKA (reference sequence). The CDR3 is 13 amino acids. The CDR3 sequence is CSASGSHGYEQYF. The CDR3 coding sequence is TGCAGTGCTAGCGGGAGTCATGGGTACGAGCAGTACTTC.

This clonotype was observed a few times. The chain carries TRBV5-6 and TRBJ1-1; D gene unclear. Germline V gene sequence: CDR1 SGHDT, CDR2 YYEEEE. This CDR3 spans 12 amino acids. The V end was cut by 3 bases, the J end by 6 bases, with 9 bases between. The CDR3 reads CASSSYGAEAFF. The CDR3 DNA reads TGTGCCAGCAGCTCGTACGGGGCTGAAGCTTTCTTT.

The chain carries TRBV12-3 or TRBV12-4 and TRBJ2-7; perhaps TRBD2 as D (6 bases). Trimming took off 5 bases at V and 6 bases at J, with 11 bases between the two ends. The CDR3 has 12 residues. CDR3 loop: CASSLTSTEQYF. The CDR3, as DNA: TGTGCCAGCAGTCTAACTAGCACCGAGCAGTACTTC.

CDR3 loop: CASRRRLAGVQGETQYF. CDR3 nucleotides: TGTGCCAGCAGAAGACGACTAGCGGGAGTTCAGGGGGAGACCCAGTACTTC. The rearrangement links TRBV27 to TRBJ2-5; 12 bases agree with TRBD2. Germline CDR1 and CDR2: MNHEY and SMNVEV (reference sequence). V dropped 6 bases and J dropped 5; count of bases not matched to a gene: 13. The CDR3 extends over 17 amino acids.

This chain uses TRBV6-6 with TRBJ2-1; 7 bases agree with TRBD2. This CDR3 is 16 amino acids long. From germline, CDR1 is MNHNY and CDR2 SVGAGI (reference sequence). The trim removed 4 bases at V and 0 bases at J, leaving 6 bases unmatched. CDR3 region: CASSSAGGSSYNEQFF. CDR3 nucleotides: TGTGCCAGCAGTTCTGCCGGGGGGAGCTCCTACAATGAGCAGTTCTTC.

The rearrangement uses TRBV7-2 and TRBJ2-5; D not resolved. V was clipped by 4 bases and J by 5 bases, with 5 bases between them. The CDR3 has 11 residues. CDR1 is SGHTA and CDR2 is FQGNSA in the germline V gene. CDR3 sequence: CASSSTETQYF. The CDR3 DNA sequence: TGTGCCAGCAGCTCGACTGAGACCCAGTACTTC.

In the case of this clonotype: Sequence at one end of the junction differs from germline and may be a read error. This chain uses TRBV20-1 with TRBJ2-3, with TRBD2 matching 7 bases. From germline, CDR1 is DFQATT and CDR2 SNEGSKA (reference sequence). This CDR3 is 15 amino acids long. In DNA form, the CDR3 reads TGCAATGCTAGCCCCAGCGGGGTTAGCACAGATACGCAGTATTTT. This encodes CNASPSGVSTDTQYF.